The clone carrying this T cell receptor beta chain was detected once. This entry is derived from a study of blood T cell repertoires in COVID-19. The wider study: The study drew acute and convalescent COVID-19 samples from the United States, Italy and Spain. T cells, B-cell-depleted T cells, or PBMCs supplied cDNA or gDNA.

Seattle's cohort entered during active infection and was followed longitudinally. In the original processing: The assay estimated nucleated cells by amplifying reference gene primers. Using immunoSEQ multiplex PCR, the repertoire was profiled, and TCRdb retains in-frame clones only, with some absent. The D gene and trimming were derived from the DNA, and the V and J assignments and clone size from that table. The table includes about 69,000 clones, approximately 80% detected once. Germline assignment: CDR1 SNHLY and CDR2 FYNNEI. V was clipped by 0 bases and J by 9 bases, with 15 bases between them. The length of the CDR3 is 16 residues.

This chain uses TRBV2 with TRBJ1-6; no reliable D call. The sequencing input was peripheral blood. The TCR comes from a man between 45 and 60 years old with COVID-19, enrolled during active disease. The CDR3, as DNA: TGTGCCAGCAGTGAAGCACAGCCCCATCGGGGTTCACCCCTCCACTTT. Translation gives CASSEAQPHRGSPLHF.